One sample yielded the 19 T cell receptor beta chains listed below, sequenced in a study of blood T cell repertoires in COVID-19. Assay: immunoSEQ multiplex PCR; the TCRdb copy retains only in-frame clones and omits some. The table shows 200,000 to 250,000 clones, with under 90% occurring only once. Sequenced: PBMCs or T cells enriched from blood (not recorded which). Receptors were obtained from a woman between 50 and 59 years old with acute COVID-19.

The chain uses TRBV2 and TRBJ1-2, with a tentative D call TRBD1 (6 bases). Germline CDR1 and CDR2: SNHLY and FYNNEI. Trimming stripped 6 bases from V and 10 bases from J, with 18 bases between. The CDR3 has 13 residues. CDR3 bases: TGTGCCAGCAGACCTACAGGGTACGGTCTCTACACCTTC. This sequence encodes CASRPTGYGLYTF.

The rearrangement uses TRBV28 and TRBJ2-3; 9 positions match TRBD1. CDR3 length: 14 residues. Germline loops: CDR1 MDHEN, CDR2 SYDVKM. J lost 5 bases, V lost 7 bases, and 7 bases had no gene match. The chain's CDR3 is CASTDQTGGDTQYF. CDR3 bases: TGTGCCAGCACCGATCAGACAGGGGGAGATACGCAGTATTTT. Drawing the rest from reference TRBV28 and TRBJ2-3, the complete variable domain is DVKVTQSSRYLVKRTGEKVFLECVQDMDHENMFWYRQDPGLGLRLIYFSYDVKMKEKGDIPEGYSVSREKKERFSLILESASTNQTSMYLCASTDQTGGDTQYFGPGTRLTVL.

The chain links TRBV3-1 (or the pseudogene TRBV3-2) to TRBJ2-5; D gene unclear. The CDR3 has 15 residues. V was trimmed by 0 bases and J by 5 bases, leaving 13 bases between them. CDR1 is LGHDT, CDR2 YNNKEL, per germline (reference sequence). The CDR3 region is CASSQEAGPVETQYF. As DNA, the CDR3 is TGTGCCAGCAGCCAAGAAGCTGGGCCAGTGGAGACCCAGTACTTC.

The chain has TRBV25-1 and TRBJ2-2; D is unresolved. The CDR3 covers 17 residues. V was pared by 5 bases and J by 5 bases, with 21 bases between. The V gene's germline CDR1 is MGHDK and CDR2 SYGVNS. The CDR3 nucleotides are TGTGCCAGCAGTAAGGCGGCTGGCTGGTCGGTGACCGGGGAGCTGTTTTTT. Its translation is CASSKAAGWSVTGELFF.

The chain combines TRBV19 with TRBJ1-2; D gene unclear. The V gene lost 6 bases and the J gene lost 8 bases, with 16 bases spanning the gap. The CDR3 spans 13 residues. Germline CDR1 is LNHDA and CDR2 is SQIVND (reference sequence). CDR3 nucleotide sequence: TGTGCCAGTAGCCCCCCGACCTCTAGAGGCTACACCTTC. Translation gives CASSPPTSRGYTF.

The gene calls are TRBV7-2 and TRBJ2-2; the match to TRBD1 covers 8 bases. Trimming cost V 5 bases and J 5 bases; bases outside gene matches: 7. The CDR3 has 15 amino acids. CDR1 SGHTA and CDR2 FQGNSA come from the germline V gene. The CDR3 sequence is CASSINDRGTGELFF. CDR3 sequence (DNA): TGTGCCAGCAGCATAAACGACAGGGGTACCGGGGAGCTGTTTTTT.

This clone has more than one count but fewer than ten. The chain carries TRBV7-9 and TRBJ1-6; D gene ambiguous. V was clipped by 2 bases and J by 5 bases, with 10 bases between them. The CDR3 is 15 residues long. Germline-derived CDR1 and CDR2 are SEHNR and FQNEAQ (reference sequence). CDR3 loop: CASSLSMGNNSPLHF. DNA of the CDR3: TGTGCCAGCAGCTTAAGCATGGGCAATAATTCACCCCTCCACTTT.

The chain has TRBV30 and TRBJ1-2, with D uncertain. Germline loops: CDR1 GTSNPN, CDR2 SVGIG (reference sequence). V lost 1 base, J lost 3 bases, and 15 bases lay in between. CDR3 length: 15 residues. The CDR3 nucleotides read TGTGCCTGGAGTGGTTCCGGAGGGAGCGACTATGGCTACACCTTC. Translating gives CAWSGSGGSDYGYTF.

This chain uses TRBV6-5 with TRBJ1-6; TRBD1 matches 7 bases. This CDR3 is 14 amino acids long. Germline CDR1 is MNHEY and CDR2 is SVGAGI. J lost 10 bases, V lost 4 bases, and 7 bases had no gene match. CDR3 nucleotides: TGTGCCAGCAGTTCGACAGGGTTTACCTCACCCCTCCACTTT. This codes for CASSSTGFTSPLHF.

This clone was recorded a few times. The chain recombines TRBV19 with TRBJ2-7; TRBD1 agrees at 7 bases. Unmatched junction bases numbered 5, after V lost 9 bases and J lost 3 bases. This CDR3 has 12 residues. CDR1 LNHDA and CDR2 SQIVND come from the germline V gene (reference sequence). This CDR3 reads CARRDRDYEQYF. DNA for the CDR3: TGTGCCAGACGGGACAGAGACTACGAGCAGTACTTC.

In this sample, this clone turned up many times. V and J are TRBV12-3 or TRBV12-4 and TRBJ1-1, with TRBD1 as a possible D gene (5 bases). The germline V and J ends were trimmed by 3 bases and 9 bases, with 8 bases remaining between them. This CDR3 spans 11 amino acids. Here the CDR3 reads CASSFSGQAFF. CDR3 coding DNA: TGTGCCAGCAGTTTTTCAGGGCAAGCTTTCTTT.

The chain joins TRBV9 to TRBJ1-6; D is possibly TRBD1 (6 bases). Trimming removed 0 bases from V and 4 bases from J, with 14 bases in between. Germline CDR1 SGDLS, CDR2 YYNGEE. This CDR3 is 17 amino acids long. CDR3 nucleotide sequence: TGTGCCAGCAGCGTAGACCCCCGGGGACATTATAATTCACCCCTCCACTTT. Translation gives CASSVDPRGHYNSPLHF.

The CDR3 DNA follows: TGTGCCAGCAGTTTTAATAGCGGGAGGGGGCAAGAGACCCAGTACTTC. The encoded protein is CASSFNSGRGQETQYF. The V call is TRBV7-2, the J call TRBJ2-5; 11 bases are a match to TRBD2. Trimming took 6 bases from V and 2 from J; bases not matched to a gene: 8. Germline V gives CDR1 SGHTA, CDR2 FQGNSA. The CDR3 runs 16 residues. The full variable domain, completed using reference TRBV7-2 and TRBJ2-5, is GAGVSQSPSNKVTEKGKDVELRCDPISGHTALYWYRQSLGQGLEFLIYFQGNSAPDKSGLPSDRFSAERTGGSVSTLTIQRTQQEDSAVYLCASSFNSGRGQETQYFGPGTRLLVL.

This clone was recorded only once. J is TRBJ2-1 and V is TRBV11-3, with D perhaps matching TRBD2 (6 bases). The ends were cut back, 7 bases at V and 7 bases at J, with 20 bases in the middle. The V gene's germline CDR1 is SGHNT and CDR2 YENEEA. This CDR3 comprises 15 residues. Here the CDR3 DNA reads TGTGCCAGCACAGTACTGAGGGGAGGTAGGAATGAGCAGTTCTTC. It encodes CASTVLRGGRNEQFF.

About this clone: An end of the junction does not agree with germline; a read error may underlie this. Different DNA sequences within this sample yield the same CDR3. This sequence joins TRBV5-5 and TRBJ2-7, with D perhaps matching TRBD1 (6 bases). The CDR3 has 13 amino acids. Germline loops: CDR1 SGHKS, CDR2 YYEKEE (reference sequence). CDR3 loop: CASSFAGAYEQYF. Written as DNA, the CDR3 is TGTGCCAGCAGCTTCGCAGGGGCCTACGAACAGTACTTC.

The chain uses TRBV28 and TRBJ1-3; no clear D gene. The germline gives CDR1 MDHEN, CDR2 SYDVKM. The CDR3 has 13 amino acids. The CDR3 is CATQRGAGNTIYF. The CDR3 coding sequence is TGTGCTACCCAACGAGGTGCTGGAAACACCATATATTTT.

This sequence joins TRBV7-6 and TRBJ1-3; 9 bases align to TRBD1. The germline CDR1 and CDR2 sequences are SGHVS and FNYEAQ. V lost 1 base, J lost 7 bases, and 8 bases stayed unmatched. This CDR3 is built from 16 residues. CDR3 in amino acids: CASSLEDRGFSNTIYF. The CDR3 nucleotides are TGTGCCAGCAGCTTAGAGGACAGGGGATTTTCGAACACCATATATTTT. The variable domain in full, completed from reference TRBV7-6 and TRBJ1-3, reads GAGVSQSPRYKVTKRGQDVALRCDPISGHVSLYWYRQALGQGPEFLTYFNYEAQQDKSGLPNDRFSAERPEGSISTLTIQRTEQRDSAMYRCASSLEDRGFSNTIYFGEGSWLTVV.

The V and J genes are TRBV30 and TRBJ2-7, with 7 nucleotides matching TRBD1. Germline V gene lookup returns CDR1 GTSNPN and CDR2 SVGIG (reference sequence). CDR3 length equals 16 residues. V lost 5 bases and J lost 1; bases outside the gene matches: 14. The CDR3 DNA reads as TGTGCCTGGCACACACTTAACAGGGGTGCGTCCTACGAGCAGTACTTC. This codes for CAWHTLNRGASYEQYF. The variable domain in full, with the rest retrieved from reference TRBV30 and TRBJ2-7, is SQTIHQWPATLVQPVGSPLSLECTVEGTSNPNLYWYRQAAGRGLQLLFYSVGIGQISSEVPQNLSASRPQDRQFILSSKKLLLSDSGFYLCAWHTLNRGASYEQYFGPGTRLTVT.

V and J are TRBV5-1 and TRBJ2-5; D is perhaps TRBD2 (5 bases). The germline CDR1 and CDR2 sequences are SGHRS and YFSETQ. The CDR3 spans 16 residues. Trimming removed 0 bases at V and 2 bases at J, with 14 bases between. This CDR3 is CASSLAGLAQQETQYF. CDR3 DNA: TGCGCCAGCAGCTTGGCCGGATTAGCGCAACAAGAGACCCAGTACTTC.